This TCR beta chain was documented in a study of tumor-infiltrating lymphocytes in primary liver carcinoma. Scientists recovered RNA and DNA together from approximately 20-30 mg of unsorted bulk tissue. This CDR3 region has 12 residues. Trimming shortened V by 7 bases and J by 5 bases, and 15 bases separated the two germline ends. Per germline, CDR1 GTSNPN and CDR2 SVGIG (reference sequence). The input was approximately 500 ng total RNA; TCR beta cDNA was made from it with a constant-region primer. ARM-PCR, slightly modified, supplied the TCR beta libraries through three nested multiplex PCR rounds. Running 9 to 11 cycles apiece, the first two PCR rounds relied on TRBV1-TRBV30 forward primers together with a C-beta reverse primer. MiXCR, run by TCRdb on the multiplex PCR reads, gives a single entry per CDR3 protein. The data contain 100,000 or so distinct CDR3 sequences, roughly 80% of them singletons.

This rearrangement joins TRBV30 to TRBJ2-7; possibly TRBD1 or TRBD2 for D (5 bases each). The sequence was collected from a man aged 40-50 years with primary liver carcinoma and hepatitis B virus infection. Sequencing used liver tumor tissue from sampling region 3. Subset of the sample: tumor region T3, left-lateral pole. This CDR3 is CASYMGVNEQYF. Written as DNA, the CDR3 is TGTGCCTCCTACATGGGGGTGAACGAGCAGTACTTC.